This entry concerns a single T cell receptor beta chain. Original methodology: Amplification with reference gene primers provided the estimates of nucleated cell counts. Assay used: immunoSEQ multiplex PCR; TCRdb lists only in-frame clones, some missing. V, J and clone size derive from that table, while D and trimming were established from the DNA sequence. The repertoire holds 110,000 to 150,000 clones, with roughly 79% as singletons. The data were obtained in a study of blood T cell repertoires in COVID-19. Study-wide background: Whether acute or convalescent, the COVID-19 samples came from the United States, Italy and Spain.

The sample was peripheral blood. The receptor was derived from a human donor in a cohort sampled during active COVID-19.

The CDR3 DNA sequence: TGTGCCAGCAGTGGACAGGGGGCTCCCTCTGGGGCCAACGTCCTGACTTTC. This translates into CASSGQGAPSGANVLTF. The chain links TRBV2 to TRBJ2-6, with TRBD1 matching 10 bases. Losses at the gene ends were 4 bases for V and 0 bases for J; bases not matched to a gene: 3. The CDR3 runs 17 residues. Germline V CDR1 and CDR2: SNHLY, FYNNEI.